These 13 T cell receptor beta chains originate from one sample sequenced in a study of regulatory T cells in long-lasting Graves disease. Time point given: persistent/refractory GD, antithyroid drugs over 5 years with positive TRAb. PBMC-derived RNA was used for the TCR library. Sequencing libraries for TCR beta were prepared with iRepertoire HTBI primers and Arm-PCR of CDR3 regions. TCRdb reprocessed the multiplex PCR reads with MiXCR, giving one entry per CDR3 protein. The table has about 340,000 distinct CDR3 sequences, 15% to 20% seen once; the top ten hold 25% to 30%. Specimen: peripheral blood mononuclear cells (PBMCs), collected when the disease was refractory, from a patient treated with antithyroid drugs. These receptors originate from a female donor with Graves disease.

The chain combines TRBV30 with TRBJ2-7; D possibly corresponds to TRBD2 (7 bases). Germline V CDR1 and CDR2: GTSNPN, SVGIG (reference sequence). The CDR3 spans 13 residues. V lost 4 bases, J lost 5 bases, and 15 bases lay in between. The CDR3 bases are TGTGCCTGGAAGGGGGGGCTCATTCACGAGCAGTACTTC. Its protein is CAWKGGLIHEQYF.

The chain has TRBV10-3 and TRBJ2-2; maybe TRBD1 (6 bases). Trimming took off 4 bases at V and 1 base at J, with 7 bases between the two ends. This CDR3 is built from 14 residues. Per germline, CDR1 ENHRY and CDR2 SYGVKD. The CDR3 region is CAISGGQNTGELFF. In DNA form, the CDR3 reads TGTGCCATCAGTGGGGGACAGAACACCGGGGAGCTGTTTTTT.

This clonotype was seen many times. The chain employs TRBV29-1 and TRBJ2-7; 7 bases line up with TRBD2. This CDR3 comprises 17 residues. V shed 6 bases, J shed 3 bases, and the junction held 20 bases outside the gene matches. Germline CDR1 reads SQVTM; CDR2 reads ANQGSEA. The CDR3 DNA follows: TGCAGCGTATTGGACGCCGAGGGAGCTAGCGGAATCTACGAGCAGTACTTC. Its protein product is CSVLDAEGASGIYEQYF.

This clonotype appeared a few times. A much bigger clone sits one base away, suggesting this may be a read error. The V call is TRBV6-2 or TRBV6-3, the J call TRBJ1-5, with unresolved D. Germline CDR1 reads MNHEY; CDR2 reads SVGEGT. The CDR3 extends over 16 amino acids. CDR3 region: CASSELTAYSDQPQHF. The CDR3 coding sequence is TGTGCCAGCAGTGAGCTGACTGCATATAGCGATCAGCCCCAGCATTTT.

The DNA of the CDR3 is TGTGCCAGCAGCTTTTTCCCCCGATCCCCGGGAATCCCTGTTTCCCTCCACTTT. As protein: CASSFFPRSPGIPVSLHF. The chain recombines TRBV13 with TRBJ1-6, with no clear D. Per germline, CDR1 PRHDT and CDR2 FYEKMQ (reference sequence). V was clipped by 3 bases and J by 14 bases, with 29 bases between them. CDR3 length: 18 residues.

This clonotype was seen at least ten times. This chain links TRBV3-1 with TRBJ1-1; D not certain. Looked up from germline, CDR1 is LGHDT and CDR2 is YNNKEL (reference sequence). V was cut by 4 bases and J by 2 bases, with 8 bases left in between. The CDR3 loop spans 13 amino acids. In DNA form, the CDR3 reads TGTGCCAGCAGCCCCCGGATCAACACTGAAGCTTTCTTT. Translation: CASSPRINTEAFF.

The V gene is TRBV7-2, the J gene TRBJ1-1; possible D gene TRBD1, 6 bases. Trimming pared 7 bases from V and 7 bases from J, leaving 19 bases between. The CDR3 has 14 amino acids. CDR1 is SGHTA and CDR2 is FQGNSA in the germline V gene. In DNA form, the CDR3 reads TGTGCCAGCACTTACGGGACAATTGTCGGTGAAGCTTTCTTT. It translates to CASTYGTIVGEAFF.

The CDR3 reads CASSDLAGGLSSYEQYF. The DNA for the CDR3 is TGTGCCAGCAGTGACCTAGCGGGGGGCCTCAGCTCCTACGAGCAGTACTTC. The gene calls are TRBV2 and TRBJ2-7, with 11 bases lining up with TRBD2. The CDR3 is 17 amino acids. V lost 3 bases and J lost 0; bases outside the gene matches: 7. CDR1 and CDR2 from the germline V gene are SNHLY and FYNNEI.

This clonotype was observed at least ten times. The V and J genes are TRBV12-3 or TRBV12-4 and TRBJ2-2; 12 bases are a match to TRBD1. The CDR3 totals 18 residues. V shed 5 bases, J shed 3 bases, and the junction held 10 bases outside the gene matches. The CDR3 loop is CASSHHRDRGRYTGELFF. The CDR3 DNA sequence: TGTGCCAGCAGTCATCACCGGGACAGGGGGCGTTACACCGGGGAGCTGTTTTTT.

The CDR3 protein is CASRTGAYNEQFF. CDR3 nucleotides: TGTGCCAGCAGGACCGGGGCCTACAATGAGCAGTTCTTC. This chain links TRBV2 with TRBJ2-1, with a possible D match to TRBD2 (5 bases). Germline-derived CDR1 and CDR2 are SNHLY and FYNNEI. V lost 6 bases, J lost 2 bases, and 8 bases lay in between. The CDR3 has 13 residues.

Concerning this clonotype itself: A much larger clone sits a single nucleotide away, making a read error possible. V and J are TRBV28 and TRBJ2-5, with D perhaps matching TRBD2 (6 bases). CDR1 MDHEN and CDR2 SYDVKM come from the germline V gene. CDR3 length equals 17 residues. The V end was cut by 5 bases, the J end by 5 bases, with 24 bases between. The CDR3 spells CASSPSGTWITRETQYF. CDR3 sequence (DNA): TGTGCCAGCAGTCCTTCCGGGACTTGGATAACCAGGGAGACCCAGTACTTC.

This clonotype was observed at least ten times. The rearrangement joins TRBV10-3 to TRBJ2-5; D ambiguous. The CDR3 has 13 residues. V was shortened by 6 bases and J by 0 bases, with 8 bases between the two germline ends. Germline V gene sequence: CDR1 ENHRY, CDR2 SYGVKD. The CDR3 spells CAIRRRDQETQYF. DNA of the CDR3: TGTGCCATCAGGAGACGGGACCAAGAGACCCAGTACTTC.

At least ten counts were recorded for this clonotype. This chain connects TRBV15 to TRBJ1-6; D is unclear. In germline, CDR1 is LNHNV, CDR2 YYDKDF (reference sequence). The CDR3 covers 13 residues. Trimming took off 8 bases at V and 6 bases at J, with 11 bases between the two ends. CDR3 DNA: TGTGCCACCGTGGGAGACCTTAATTCACCCCTCCACTTT. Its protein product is CATVGDLNSPLHF.